This TCR beta chain emerged from a study of blood T cell repertoires in COVID-19. As for the study in general: Sources were T cells, B-cell-depleted T cells, or PBMCs; the material itself was cDNA or gDNA.

Some clones are missing from TCRdb's copy, which holds only in-frame ones; the method was immunoSEQ multiplex PCR. The sample yields approximately 100,000 clones, about 80% seen once. Germline V gives CDR1 LNHDA, CDR2 SQIVND (reference sequence). The CDR3 is 16 amino acids. The ends lost 4 bases at V and 5 bases at J; junction bases unmatched: 10. The chain links TRBV19 to TRBJ2-1, with TRBD1 matching 8 bases. Sequencing was performed on peripheral blood. The sequence was collected from a woman aged 60-75 years with acute or convalescent COVID-19. DNA of the CDR3: TGTGCCAGTAGTACCGGGGGTAACAGGGGGAACAATGAGCAGTTCTTC. Translated: CASSTGGNRGNNEQFF.